The following is a TCR beta chain sequence with its context. Germline lookup yields CDR1 SGHTA and CDR2 FQGTGA. V was shortened by 1 base and J by 6 bases, with 10 bases between the two germline ends. The CDR3 is made up of 14 amino acids. Methods used by the authors: Reference gene primer amplification yielded estimated nucleated cell counts. Generated by immunoSEQ multiplex PCR, the TCRdb table keeps only in-frame clones and is missing some. V and J calls and clone size are copied from that table; D and trimming were computed from the DNA. The sample has roughly 87,000 clones; roughly 89% are singletons. The data are from a study of blood T cell repertoires in COVID-19. Across the study: Samples of COVID-19 (acute and convalescent) were obtained from the United States, Italy and Spain. Sample material is recorded as cDNA or gDNA derived from T cells, B-cell-depleted T cells, or PBMCs.

The material sequenced was peripheral blood. The chain joins TRBV7-3 to TRBJ2-1; no clear D gene. This receptor was obtained from an elderly woman with active COVID-19. CDR3 DNA sequence: TGTGCCAGCAGCTTAAATGCCCTGGCCAATGAGCAGTTCTTC. Translating it yields CASSLNALANEQFF.